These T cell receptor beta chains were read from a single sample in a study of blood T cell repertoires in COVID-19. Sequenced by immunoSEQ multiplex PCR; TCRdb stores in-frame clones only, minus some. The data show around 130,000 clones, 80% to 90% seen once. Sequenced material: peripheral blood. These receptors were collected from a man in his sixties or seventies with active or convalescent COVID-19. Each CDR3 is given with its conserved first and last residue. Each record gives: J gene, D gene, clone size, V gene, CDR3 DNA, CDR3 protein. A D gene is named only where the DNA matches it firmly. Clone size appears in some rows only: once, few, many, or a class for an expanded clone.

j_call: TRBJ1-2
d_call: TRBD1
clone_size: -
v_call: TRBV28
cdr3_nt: TGTGCCAGCACACTACCGGGACAGGGGATTAACTATGGCTACACCTTC
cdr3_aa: CASTLPGQGINYGYTF

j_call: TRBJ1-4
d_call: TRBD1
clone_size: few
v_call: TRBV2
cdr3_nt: TGTGCCAGCAGTGAAGCGGGACAGGGAGGAGAAAAACTGTTTTTT
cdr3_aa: CASSEAGQGGEKLFF

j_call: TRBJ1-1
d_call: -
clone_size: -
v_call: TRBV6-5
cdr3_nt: TGTGCCAGCAGCCCCTATCGGAACACTGAAGCTTTCTTT
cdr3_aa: CASSPYRNTEAFF

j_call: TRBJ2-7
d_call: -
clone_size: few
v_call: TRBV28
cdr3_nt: TGTGCCAGCAGTTTATCGTCCCGATCGCTATACGAGCAGTACTTC
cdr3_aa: CASSLSSRSLYEQYF

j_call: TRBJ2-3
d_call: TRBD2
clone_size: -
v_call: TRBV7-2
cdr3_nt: TGTGCCAGCAGCTCGGGACTAGCGGGACTAGCAGATACGCAGTATTTT
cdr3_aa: CASSSGLAGLADTQYF

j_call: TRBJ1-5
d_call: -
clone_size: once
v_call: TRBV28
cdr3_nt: TGTGCCAGCAGTTTATGGGGCAGAAGAAGCAATCAGCCCCAGCATTTT
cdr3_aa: CASSLWGRRSNQPQHF

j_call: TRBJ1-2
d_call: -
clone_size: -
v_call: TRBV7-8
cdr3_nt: TGTGCCAGCAGCCTAAACAGGGATGGCTACACCTTC
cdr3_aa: CASSLNRDGYTF

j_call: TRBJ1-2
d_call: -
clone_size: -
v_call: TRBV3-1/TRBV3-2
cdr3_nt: TGTGCCAGCAGCCCTTCAGGGTTCGCTGGCTACACCTTC
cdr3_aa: CASSPSGFAGYTF

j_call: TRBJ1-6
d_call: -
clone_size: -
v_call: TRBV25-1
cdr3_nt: TGTGCCAGCAGTAGAGGGCGAAATTCACCCCTCCACTTT
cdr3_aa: CASSRGRNSPLHF

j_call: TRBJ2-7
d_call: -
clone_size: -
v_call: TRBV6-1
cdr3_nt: TGTGCCAGCAGTGAAGCTCTAGCTGGCTTTTCCGAGCAGTACTTC
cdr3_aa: CASSEALAGFSEQYF

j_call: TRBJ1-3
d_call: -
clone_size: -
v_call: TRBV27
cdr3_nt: TGTGCCAGCAGTTCGACAATCTCTGGAAACACCATATATTTT
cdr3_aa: CASSSTISGNTIYF

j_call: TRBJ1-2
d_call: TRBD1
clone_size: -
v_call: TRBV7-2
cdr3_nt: TGTGCCAGCAGCTTGGGACAGATGCGTGGCTACACCTTC
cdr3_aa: CASSLGQMRGYTF

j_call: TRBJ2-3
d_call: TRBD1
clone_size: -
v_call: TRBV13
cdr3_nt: TGTGCCAGCAGATCCAGGGGGAATGCAGATACGCAGTATTTT
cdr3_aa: CASRSRGNADTQYF

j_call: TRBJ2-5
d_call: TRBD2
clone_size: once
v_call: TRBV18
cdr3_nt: TGTGCCAGCCGCCGGGGGGAAGAGACCCAGTACTTC
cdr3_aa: CASRRGEETQYF

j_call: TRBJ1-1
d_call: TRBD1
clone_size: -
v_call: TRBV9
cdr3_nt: TGTGCCAGCAGCAGCCCACAGGGGATCACTGAAGCTTTCTTT
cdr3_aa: CASSSPQGITEAFF

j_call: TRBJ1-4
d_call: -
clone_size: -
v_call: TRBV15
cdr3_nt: TGTGCCACCAGCAGAGAAACAGCACGGGACATCGATGAAAAACTGTTTTTT
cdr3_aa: CATSRETARDIDEKLFF

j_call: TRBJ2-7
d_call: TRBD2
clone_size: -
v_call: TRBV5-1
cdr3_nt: TGCGCCAGCAGCCCCCGACTAGCGGGAGGACTGTGGGAGCAGTACTTC
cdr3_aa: CASSPRLAGGLWEQYF

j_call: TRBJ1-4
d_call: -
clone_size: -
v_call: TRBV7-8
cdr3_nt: TGTGCCAGCAGCCTAAGTTCGGGGGGTGATGAAAAACTGTTTTTT
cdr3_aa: CASSLSSGGDEKLFF

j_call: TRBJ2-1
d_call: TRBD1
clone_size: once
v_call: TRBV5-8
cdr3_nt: TGTGCCAGCAGCAGAAGACAGGGGAGCTCCTACAATGAGCAGTTCTTC
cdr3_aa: CASSRRQGSSYNEQFF

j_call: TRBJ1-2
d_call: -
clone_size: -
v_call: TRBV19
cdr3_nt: TGTGCCAGTAGTGCCGCTACCCACAGGGTTGGCTACACCTTC
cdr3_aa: CASSAATHRVGYTF

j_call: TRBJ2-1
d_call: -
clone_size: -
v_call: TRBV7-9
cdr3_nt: TGTGCCAGCAGCTTAGTGGAGTACCTCAATGAGCAGTTCTTC
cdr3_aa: CASSLVEYLNEQFF

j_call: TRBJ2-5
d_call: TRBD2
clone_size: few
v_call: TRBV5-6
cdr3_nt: TGTGCCAGCAGACCAGCGCGGGAGGGACGAGAGACCCAGTACTTC
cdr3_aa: CASRPAREGRETQYF

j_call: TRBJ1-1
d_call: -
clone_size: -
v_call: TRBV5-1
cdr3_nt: TGCGCCAGCACTGCGGGGGGGAACACTGAAGCTTTCTTT
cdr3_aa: CASTAGGNTEAFF

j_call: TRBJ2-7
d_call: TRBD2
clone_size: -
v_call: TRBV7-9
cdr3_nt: TGTGCCAGCAGCTTGCTAGCGGCCTCCTACGAGCAGTACTTC
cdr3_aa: CASSLLAASYEQYF

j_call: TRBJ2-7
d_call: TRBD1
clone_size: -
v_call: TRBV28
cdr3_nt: TGTGCCAGCAGTTGGGACAGGGAGATATCAGAGCAGTACTTC
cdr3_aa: CASSWDREISEQYF

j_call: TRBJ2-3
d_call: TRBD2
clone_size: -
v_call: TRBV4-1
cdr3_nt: TGCGCCAGCAGCCAAGGATATAGCGGGACAGATACGCAGTATTTT
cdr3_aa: CASSQGYSGTDTQYF

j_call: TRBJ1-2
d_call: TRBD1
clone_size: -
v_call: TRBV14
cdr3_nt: TGTGCCAGCAGCAGCGGACAGGGGTATGGCTACACCTTC
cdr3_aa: CASSSGQGYGYTF

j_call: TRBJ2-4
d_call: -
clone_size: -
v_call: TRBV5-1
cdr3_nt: TGCGCCAGCAGCTCTCAGGGATGGGGAAACATTCAGTACTTC
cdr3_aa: CASSSQGWGNIQYF

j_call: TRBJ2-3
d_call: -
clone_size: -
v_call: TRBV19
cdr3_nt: TGTGCCAGTAGTATTCGTGGGCCCTCCACAGATACGCAGTATTTT
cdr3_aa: CASSIRGPSTDTQYF

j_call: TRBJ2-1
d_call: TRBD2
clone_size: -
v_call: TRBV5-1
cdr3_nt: TGCGCCAGCAGCTTGGGGACTAGCGACGAGCAGTTCTTC
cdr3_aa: CASSLGTSDEQFF